The text below deals with one TCR beta chain. It lacks a known antigen. Per-nucleotide qualities are absent, and no much larger clonotype sits a single base away. This record belongs to a study of CD8+ T cells in alopecia areata (dated by TCRdb to 2017 to 2018). In the study overall: The treated patients took part in an open-label pilot trial in which moderate-to-severe alopecia areata was treated with oral tofacitinib at 5 to 10 mg twice daily. Patients stayed on tofacitinib for 6 to 18 months and then had 6 months of follow-up off drug so that delayed response and recurrence could be assessed. High-throughput TCRbeta sequencing was used to examine T cell clonal expansion in alopecia areata in both the C3H/HeJ mouse model and human patients. Human TCRbeta sequencing covered scalp tissue and sorted CD4+ and CD8+ peripheral blood T cells from patchy and totalis/universalis alopecia areata patients and healthy controls. Tofacitinib-treated patients had biopsies at baseline and at 4 and 24 weeks of treatment, with a later scalp biopsy in several patients. Scalp clonality was compared across normal scalp (n=4), patchy alopecia areata scalp (n=8), and alopecia totalis/universalis scalp (n=8). RNA was extracted with the PAXgene miRNA kit for fixed scalp, the miRNeasy kit for PBMCs, and the RNeasy kit for mouse skin. TCRbeta CDR3 regions were amplified by immunoSEQ multiplex PCR with 35 Vbeta forward and 13 Jbeta reverse primers. Broader findings and caveats from the paper: Unlike mouse skin, where gammadelta T cells dominate, normal human skin contains resident alphabeta T cells that get sequenced too, which complicates analysis of the scalp TCR repertoire. Compared with mice, TCR sequences shared between patients were less clear, possibly partly because of HLA diversity across the patient population. Higher clonality and more expanded CD8+ clones were observed in lesional scalp than in normal scalp, particularly in alopecia totalis/universalis, a finding suggestive of antigenic drive.

Trimming accounts for 4 bases at V and 4 bases at J, while the number of junction bases matched to no gene is 7. Looking up the germline V gene yields CDR1 SGDLS and CDR2 YYNGEE. The CDR3, cysteine through phenylalanine, is 15 amino acids long. The DNA shown is the 45-base CDR3, in frame from base 1. Sample time point, as interpreted from the label and publication: baseline before oral tofacitinib. Lesional scalp punch biopsies and peripheral blood were obtained from alopecia areata patients. PBMCs were isolated by density centrifugation and stained for CD3, CD4 and CD8, and CD4+ and CD8+ T cells were sorted on a FACSAria. Receptor amplification or capture employed the immunoSEQ multiplex PCR assay. For TCR sequencing, RNA was extracted from every sample and reverse transcribed into cDNA to serve as template. First-strand cDNA was synthesized with SuperScript III using a 2:1 mix of oligo-dT and random hexamers. A synthetic immune receptor repertoire was used to assess amplification bias, and residual bias was removed computationally. As for how the authors treated the data: Raw reads were preprocessed for error removal, and CDR3 was defined according to IMGT conventions as running from the conserved cysteine to phenylalanine. Clonality was calculated as 1 minus Shannon entropy normalized by log2 of the number of productive unique TCRs. Whether scalp clones were CD4 or CD8 was inferred by matching scalp TCRbeta sequences against CD4 and CD8 repertoires sorted from blood. Here the immuneACCESS table is served through TCRdb, limited to in-frame sequences with V and J called. Missing clones are a known gap in these copies; in checked studies unresolved V genes cover under half, and the rest lacks a known reason. Clonal size and the V and J genes are those of that table, whereas D and trimming came from the DNA. This sample has some 130,000 clones in its table, and 45% to 60% of those were observed once. The ten largest clones add up to 4.5% of the sample.

The TCR was taken from a human donor with alopecia areata. The V gene is TRBV9 and the J gene is TRBJ2-5; 10 central nucleotides agree with TRBD2. The material sequenced was CD4+ T cells sorted from blood, taken at week 0. The CDR3 reads as follows: CASSLSGGAGETQYF. The sequenced DNA is TGTGCCAGCAGCCTCAGCGGGGGGGCCGGAGAGACCCAGTACTTC. Supplemented by the reference TRBV9 and TRBJ2-5 proteins around the CDR3, the complete variable domain is DSGVTQTPKHLITATGQRVTLRCSPRSGDLSVYWYQQSLDQGLQFLIQYYNGEERAKGNILERFSAQQFPDLHSELNLSSLELGDSALYFCASSLSGGAGETQYFGPGTRLLVL.